This T cell receptor beta chain derives from a study of cytomegalovirus exposure and HLA in healthy donors. Regarding the study as a whole: Upon later analysis, TCR association rates were observed to vary by HLA locus, being highest for DRB1 and lowest for HLA-C. Analyzed later, most CMV-associated TCR beta chains appeared HLA-restricted. The study designated roughly 150 TCR beta chains cytomegalovirus-associated.

The CDR3 sequence is 15 residues long. V dropped 0 bases and J dropped 4; count of bases not matched to a gene: 8. The germline gives CDR1 GTSNPN, CDR2 SVGIG (reference sequence). Regarding this clone: Its antigen is as yet unknown.

In the PCR, 60 Vbeta and 13 Jbeta primers were used. Repertoires were generated with immunoSEQ multiplex PCR, while TCRdb's copy carries only in-frame clones and drops some. This sample has some 190,000 clones, with roughly four fifths found just once. The sequence came from a man aged 18-30 years in good health and CMV-seronegative. The sample was PBMCs. The V gene is TRBV30, the J gene TRBJ1-2; 7 positions match TRBD1. CDR3 sequence reads: CAWSVRAGGGYGYTF. As DNA, the CDR3 is TGTGCCTGGAGTGTACGTGCAGGGGGTGGCTATGGCTACACCTTC. The full variable domain, rest sourced from reference TRBV30 and TRBJ1-2, is SQTIHQWPATLVQPVGSPLSLECTVEGTSNPNLYWYRQAAGRGLQLLFYSVGIGQISSEVPQNLSASRPQDRQFILSSKKLLLSDSGFYLCAWSVRAGGGYGYTFGSGTRLTVV.